This T cell receptor (beta chain) was sequenced for a study of blood T cells in healthy people across ages. Study summary: Template switching recovered approximately one barcoded beta molecule for every two T cells.

Regarding the study as a whole: Long-lived donors carried more naive CD4+ cells and greater diversity than aged donors.

This clonotype was detected only a few times. Its antigen remains unidentified. This may be a read error, as it is one base from a much larger clone. CDR1 and CDR2 (germline): SQVTM, ANQGSEA. This CDR3 has 11 amino acids. A sample-barcoded 5' primer and a J-beta primer mix were used in a second PCR of about 7 to 11 cycles. TCRdb independently ran MiXCR on the 5' RACE reads; one entry per CDR3 protein. The sample lists under 2,000,000 distinct CDR3 sequences; 40% to 55% were seen once. The gene calls are TRBV29-1 and TRBJ2-7; D perhaps matches TRBD1 (5 bases). The tail of the sequence fits TRBJ2-5 better, so the J call may be wrong. This clonotype was obtained from a woman aged 40 to 55 in good health. Specimen: blood. The CDR3 DNA reads as TGCAGCGACAGGAGTCCGGAGACCCAGTACTTC. Translation: CSDRSPETQYF.